A single sample gave rise to the 30 T cell receptor beta chains below, sequenced in a study of T cells of healthy individuals. TCRdb ran MiXCR on the 5' RACE reads and lists one entry per CDR3 protein. The sample has around 53,000 distinct CDR3 sequences, over 12% seen once. The origin of the receptors is a human donor in good health.

This clonotype was found many times. The rearrangement joins TRBV19 to TRBJ1-1; D ambiguous. CDR3 length: 13 amino acids. Trimming cost V 9 bases and J 1 base, with 12 bases left between them. The V gene's germline CDR1 is LNHDA and CDR2 SQIVND (reference sequence). CDR3 in amino acids: CASSPTQNTEAFF. The CDR3 bases are TGTGCCAGCAGCCCGACCCAGAACACTGAAGCTTTCTTT.

On this clonotype itself: A single base separates this from a much larger clone, so it may be a read error. The chain links TRBV20-1 to TRBJ2-5; TRBD2 matches at 7 bases. Germline V CDR1 and CDR2: DFQATT, SNEGSKA (reference sequence). The CDR3 is 12 amino acids. The CDR3 reads CSAERGQETKYF. The CDR3 DNA follows: TGCAGTGCCGAGCGGGGCCAAGAGACCAAGTACTTC.

The chain is built from TRBV7-8 and TRBJ2-1, with 7 bases identical to TRBD2. This CDR3 is 16 amino acids long. The V gene's germline CDR1 is SGHVS and CDR2 FQNEAQ. V lost 5 bases, J lost 6 bases, and 13 bases stayed unmatched. In DNA, the CDR3 is TGTGCCAGCAGCCCCTTAAGGGCGGGAGACCGCAATGAGCAGTTCTTC. As protein: CASSPLRAGDRNEQFF.

This clonotype has a count of ten or more. V usage is TRBV18 and J usage is TRBJ1-5; no reliable D call. This CDR3 has 12 amino acids. Germline V CDR1 and CDR2: KGHSH, LQKENI. V lost 2 bases to trimming and J lost 3 bases, with 2 bases between them. CDR3 sequence (DNA): TGTGCCAGCTCACCAACCAATCAGCCCCAGCATTTT. Translating gives CASSPTNQPQHF. The whole variable domain, filled in from reference TRBV18 and TRBJ1-5, reads NAGVMQNPRHLVRRRGQEARLRCSPMKGHSHVYWYRQLPEEGLKFMVYLQKENIIDESGMPKERFSAEFPKEGPSILRIQQVVRGDSAAYFCASSPTNQPQHFGDGTRLSIL.

This clonotype appeared many times. The junction departs from the called germline gene at one end, perhaps through a read error. This sequence joins TRBV27 and TRBJ2-2; 8 bases map to TRBD1. Germline V gene data show CDR1 as MNHEY and CDR2 as SMNVEV (reference sequence). This CDR3 has 17 amino acids. CDR3 DNA: TGTGCCAGCAGTTTATCTTTTAGGACAGGGAACATCGGGGAGCTGTTTTTT. Its translation is CASSLSFRTGNIGELFF.

The chain is built from TRBV7-9 and TRBJ2-5; perhaps D is TRBD1 or TRBD2 (5 bases each). Trimming stripped 7 bases from V and 5 bases from J, with 11 bases between. CDR3 length equals 12 residues. In germline, CDR1 is SEHNR, CDR2 FQNEAQ (reference sequence). CDR3 sequence (DNA): TGTGCCAGCATCCTAGCAGGGGAGACCCAGTACTTC. This gives the protein CASILAGETQYF.

This clonotype was counted at least ten times. The genes are TRBV2 and TRBJ2-3; 9 bases are a match to TRBD2. This CDR3 contains 17 residues. Per the germline V gene, CDR1 is SNHLY and CDR2 is FYNNEI. V lost 4 bases and J lost 6; bases outside the gene matches: 14. The CDR3 DNA sequence: TGTGCCAGCAGTGGTTTTTCGCTAGCGGGGTTCGGGGATACGCAGTATTTT. It translates to CASSGFSLAGFGDTQYF.

There are many counts of this clonotype. This chain links TRBV29-1 with TRBJ2-6; D is unresolved. This CDR3 is 13 amino acids long. The germline gives CDR1 SQVTM, CDR2 ANQGSEA. V was shortened by 6 bases and J by 2 bases, with 8 bases between the two germline ends. CDR3 DNA sequence: TGCAGCGTGGCCTGGACTGGGGCCAACGTCCTGACTTTC. This encodes CSVAWTGANVLTF.

This clonotype was seen once. A much larger clonotype is one base distant, so this may be a read error. This rearrangement joins TRBV12-3 or TRBV12-4 to TRBJ1-1; D is possibly TRBD1 (5 bases). This CDR3 is 13 amino acids long. Between the trimmed V and J ends, which lost 6 bases and 8 bases, there was a span of 16 bases. CDR3 residues: CASRLPVQGEAFF. The CDR3 DNA follows: TGTGCCAGCAGACTCCCCGTCCAGGGAGAAGCTTTCTTT.

This rearrangement joins TRBV20-1 to TRBJ2-3, with 7 nucleotides matching TRBD2. Germline assignment: CDR1 DFQATT and CDR2 SNEGSKA (reference sequence). The CDR3 sequence is 16 residues long. The V gene end was trimmed by 3 bases and the J gene end by 4 bases; junction bases not matched to a gene: 13. The CDR3 DNA sequence: TGCAGTGCTAGTACCCGGGCGGGAGAGAGACCAGATACGCAGTATTTT. This sequence encodes CSASTRAGERPDTQYF.

The chain employs TRBV29-1 and TRBJ1-2; 9 bases line up with TRBD1. The CDR3 has 13 amino acids. With 5 bases clipped from V and 6 bases from J, the junction kept 7 bases outside the gene matches. Germline CDR1 and CDR2: SQVTM and ANQGSEA. CDR3 bases: TGCAGCGTTTCGACAGGGGGAAGTAATGGCTACACCTTC. It translates to CSVSTGGSNGYTF.

Many counts were recorded for this clonotype. This chain links TRBV4-3 with TRBJ1-1; 7 nucleotides agree with TRBD1. Germline-derived CDR1 and CDR2 are LGHNA and YSLEER. The CDR3 runs 12 residues. Unmatched junction bases numbered 0, after V lost 1 base and J lost 7 bases. Here the CDR3 DNA reads TGCGCCAGCAGCCAAGGGACAGGTGAAGCTTTCTTT. Translated: CASSQGTGEAFF.

Within the sample, this clonotype is medium-sized. This chain joins TRBV7-2 and TRBJ2-7; 7 bases line up with TRBD1. The ends lost 1 base at V and 11 bases at J; junction bases unmatched: 5. The germline gives CDR1 SGHTA, CDR2 FQGNSA. The CDR3 loop spans 12 amino acids. CDR3 amino acids: CASSLEQGQKYF. In DNA, the CDR3 is TGTGCCAGCAGCTTAGAACAGGGGCAGAAGTACTTC.

The rearrangement joins TRBV7-2 to TRBJ1-4, with D hard to call. This CDR3 is built from 17 residues. Trimming took off 5 bases at V and 3 bases at J, with 19 bases between the two ends. CDR1 SGHTA and CDR2 FQGNSA come from the germline V gene. The CDR3 sequence is CASSPFLSGGSNEKLFF. The DNA for the CDR3 is TGTGCCAGCAGCCCATTTTTGAGTGGCGGCTCTAATGAAAAACTGTTTTTT.

The table lists this clonotype with many counts. The chain is built from TRBV27 and TRBJ1-5; D possibly corresponds to TRBD1 (5 bases). This CDR3 is built from 14 residues. Between the trimmed V and J ends, which lost 4 bases and 3 bases, there was a span of 10 bases. Germline V lookup: CDR1 MNHEY, CDR2 SMNVEV (reference sequence). The DNA of the CDR3 is TGTGCCAGCAGTTCACCGGGGCCCAATCAGCCCCAGCATTTT. This gives the protein CASSSPGPNQPQHF.

There are many counts of this clonotype. Written as DNA, the CDR3 is TGTGCCAGCAGCCCCCGGACTAGCGGAAACACCGGGGAGCTGTTTTTT. It yields the protein CASSPRTSGNTGELFF. The chain uses TRBV11-3 and TRBJ2-2; 10 bases are shared with TRBD2. The CDR3 is 16 amino acids. The V gene's germline CDR1 is SGHNT and CDR2 YENEEA. Trimming at V came to 5 bases and at J to 2 bases, leaving 5 bases not matched to a gene. The full variable domain, in which reference TRBV11-3 and TRBJ2-2 provide the parts outside the CDR3, is EAGVVQSPRYKIIEKKQPVAFWCNPISGHNTLYWYLQNLGQGPELLIRYENEEAVDDSQLPKDRFSAERLKGVDSTLKIQPAELGDSAVYLCASSPRTSGNTGELFFGEGSRLTVL.

As for this clonotype: Germline is not matched at one junction end, which may reflect a read error. The genes are TRBV7-9 and TRBJ2-1, with D uncertain. The germline V gene has CDR1 SEHNR and CDR2 FQNEAQ (reference sequence). The CDR3 has 13 residues. CDR3 loop: CASSLSVSDERFF. The CDR3 DNA reads TGTGCCAGCAGCTTAAGTGTCAGCGATGAGCGGTTCTTC.

This clonotype has ten or more counts. The chain uses TRBV12-3 or TRBV12-4 and TRBJ2-1; 10 bases map to TRBD2. V shed 6 bases and J 4 bases; nucleotides not matched to a gene: 6. This CDR3 spans 15 amino acids. In DNA, the CDR3 is TGTGCCAGCAGCCAGGGACTAGCGAATTACAATGAGCAGTTCTTC. Protein product: CASSQGLANYNEQFF.

This clonotype has a count of ten or more. V gene TRBV10-1 combines with J gene TRBJ2-7; TRBD1 might be the D (5 bases). Germline CDR1 is WNHNN and CDR2 is SYGVQD (reference sequence). V shed 0 bases and J shed 3 bases, with 15 bases lying between them. This CDR3 has 16 amino acids. This CDR3 is CASSESPRAKIYEQYF. The CDR3 DNA reads TGCGCCAGCAGTGAGTCTCCCAGGGCCAAGATCTACGAGCAGTACTTC.

This clonotype has just a few counts. V usage is TRBV19 and J usage is TRBJ2-2; D possibly corresponds to TRBD1 (5 bases). Trimming removed 3 bases from V and 4 bases from J, with 12 bases in between. This CDR3 spans 15 amino acids. CDR1 and CDR2 (germline): LNHDA, SQIVND (reference sequence). The CDR3 region has the DNA TGTGCCAGTAGTATTTCAGGGCTCGGCACCGGGGAGCTGTTTTTT. Translated, it gives CASSISGLGTGELFF. The full variable domain, in which reference TRBV19 and TRBJ2-2 provide the parts outside the CDR3, is DGGITQSPKYLFRKEGQNVTLSCEQNLNHDAMYWYRQDPGQGLRLIYYSQIVNDFQKGDIAEGYSVSREKKESFPLTVTSAQKNPTAFYLCASSISGLGTGELFFGEGSRLTVL.

The genes are TRBV5-5 and TRBJ2-7; D is perhaps TRBD1 (5 bases). The CDR3 has 15 amino acids. The germline gives CDR1 SGHKS, CDR2 YYEKEE (reference sequence). V lost 0 bases, J lost 2 bases, and 12 bases lay in between. This CDR3 is CASSLVTGGTYEQYF. The CDR3 DNA follows: TGTGCCAGCAGCTTGGTAACAGGTGGGACCTACGAGCAGTACTTC.

This clonotype has a single count. The chain carries TRBV5-1 and TRBJ2-3; unclear D gene. The CDR3 runs 13 residues. V dropped 1 base and J dropped 0 bases, with 3 bases sitting between them. CDR1 SGHRS and CDR2 YFSETQ come from the germline V gene. The CDR3 sequence: CASSLISTDTQYF. The DNA of the CDR3 is TGCGCCAGCAGCTTGATTAGCACAGATACGCAGTATTTT.

This clonotype was counted ten times or more. This chain joins TRBV29-1 and TRBJ2-5, with D possibly being TRBD1 (6 bases). V lost 4 bases to trimming and J lost 5 bases, with 20 bases between them. The CDR3 has 15 amino acids. From germline, CDR1 is SQVTM and CDR2 ANQGSEA. CDR3 bases: TGCAGCGTTGCTCAATCAGGGGCAGAGAGGGAGACCCAGTACTTC. This sequence encodes CSVAQSGAERETQYF.

This clonotype was seen a handful of times. The chain uses TRBV7-8 and TRBJ2-5; 8 nucleotides line up with TRBD2. This CDR3 is 15 amino acids long. CDR1 and CDR2 (germline): SGHVS, FQNEAQ. The trim removed 5 bases at V and 5 bases at J, leaving 10 bases unmatched. The chain's CDR3 is CASSPSTGGRETQYF. The CDR3 DNA follows: TGTGCCAGCAGCCCCTCAACGGGGGGGCGTGAGACCCAGTACTTC.

V usage is TRBV12-3 or TRBV12-4 and J usage is TRBJ1-1; tentatively, D is TRBD1 (5 bases). This CDR3 contains 13 residues. V was cut by 8 bases and J by 4 bases, with 14 bases left in between. Written as DNA, the CDR3 is TGTGCCAGCGGCCTCTGGGGGTCCACTGAAGCTTTCTTT. This translates into CASGLWGSTEAFF.

This chain links TRBV5-5 with TRBJ2-3; D possibly corresponds to TRBD2 (5 bases). Trimming removed 5 bases from V and 0 bases from J, with 10 bases in between. This CDR3 is 14 amino acids long. The V gene's germline CDR1 is SGHKS and CDR2 YYEKEE (reference sequence). CDR3 nucleotide sequence: TGTGCCAGCAGTTTTGGGAGTAGCACAGATACGCAGTATTTT. This gives the protein CASSFGSSTDTQYF.

This chain connects TRBV4-3 to TRBJ1-1; TRBD1 is a possible D gene (5 bases). V shed 1 base and J shed 1 base, with 13 bases lying between them. Germline-derived CDR1 and CDR2 are LGHNA and YSLEER. The CDR3 has 16 residues. Here the CDR3 DNA reads TGCGCCAGCAGCCAAGGCCCTGGGGGGACGAACACTGAAGCTTTCTTT. Protein product: CASSQGPGGTNTEAFF.

This rearrangement joins TRBV4-2 to TRBJ2-7; 14 nucleotides line up with TRBD2. Per the germline V gene, CDR1 is LGHNA and CDR2 is YNFKEQ. V lost 0 bases to trimming and J lost 4 bases; unmatched junction nucleotides: 5. This CDR3 has 17 residues. The CDR3 is CASSQERTSGGSYEQYF. CDR3 coding DNA: TGTGCCAGCAGCCAAGAGCGGACTAGCGGGGGGTCGTACGAGCAGTACTTC.

This clonotype has ten or more counts. The V gene is TRBV29-1, the J gene TRBJ1-2; no clear D gene. CDR1 SQVTM and CDR2 ANQGSEA come from the germline V gene. The V end was cut by 3 bases, the J end by 3 bases, with 11 bases between. This CDR3 has 13 amino acids. CDR3 bases: TGCAGCGTTGACGGTGCTGGGGACTATGGCTACACCTTC. Translated: CSVDGAGDYGYTF.

Judged by abundance, this clonotype is hyperexpanded. The chain is built from TRBV5-1 and TRBJ2-1; 10 bases map to TRBD2. Germline assignment: CDR1 SGHRS and CDR2 YFSETQ. The junction had 9 bases not matched to a gene; V was cut back by 5 bases and J by 7 bases. The CDR3 spans 15 residues. DNA for the CDR3: TGCGCCAGCAGTCCCTTTAGAGCGGGAGGGAATGAGCAGTTCTTC. It translates to CASSPFRAGGNEQFF.